The source of this T cell receptor beta chain is a study of human versus mouse CDR3 diversity and MHC coevolution. V lost 4 bases, J lost 5 bases, and 8 bases stayed unmatched. Germline-derived CDR1 and CDR2 are SGHRS and YFSETQ. The CDR3 is made up of 14 amino acids. Assay used: immunoSEQ multiplex PCR; TCRdb lists only in-frame clones, some missing. This table has around 74,000 clones, less than 95% appearing once. The chain combines TRBV5-1 with TRBJ2-5, with 7 bases fitting TRBD1. The sequence came from a person between 30 and 69 years old in good health. Sequencing input: naive CD4+ T cells from blood. Subset indicated: CD45RO-negative CD62L-positive naive CD4 T cells. DNA for the CDR3: TGCGCCAGCAGCAGCACAGGGGATCGGGAGACCCAGTACTTC. Residues: CASSSTGDRETQYF. The variable domain in full, completed from reference TRBV5-1 and TRBJ2-5, reads KAGVTQTPRYLIKTRGQQVTLSCSPISGHRSVSWYQQTPGQGLQFLFEYFSETQRNKGNFPGRFSGRQFSNSRSEMNVSTLELGDSALYLCASSSTGDRETQYFGPGTRLLVL.